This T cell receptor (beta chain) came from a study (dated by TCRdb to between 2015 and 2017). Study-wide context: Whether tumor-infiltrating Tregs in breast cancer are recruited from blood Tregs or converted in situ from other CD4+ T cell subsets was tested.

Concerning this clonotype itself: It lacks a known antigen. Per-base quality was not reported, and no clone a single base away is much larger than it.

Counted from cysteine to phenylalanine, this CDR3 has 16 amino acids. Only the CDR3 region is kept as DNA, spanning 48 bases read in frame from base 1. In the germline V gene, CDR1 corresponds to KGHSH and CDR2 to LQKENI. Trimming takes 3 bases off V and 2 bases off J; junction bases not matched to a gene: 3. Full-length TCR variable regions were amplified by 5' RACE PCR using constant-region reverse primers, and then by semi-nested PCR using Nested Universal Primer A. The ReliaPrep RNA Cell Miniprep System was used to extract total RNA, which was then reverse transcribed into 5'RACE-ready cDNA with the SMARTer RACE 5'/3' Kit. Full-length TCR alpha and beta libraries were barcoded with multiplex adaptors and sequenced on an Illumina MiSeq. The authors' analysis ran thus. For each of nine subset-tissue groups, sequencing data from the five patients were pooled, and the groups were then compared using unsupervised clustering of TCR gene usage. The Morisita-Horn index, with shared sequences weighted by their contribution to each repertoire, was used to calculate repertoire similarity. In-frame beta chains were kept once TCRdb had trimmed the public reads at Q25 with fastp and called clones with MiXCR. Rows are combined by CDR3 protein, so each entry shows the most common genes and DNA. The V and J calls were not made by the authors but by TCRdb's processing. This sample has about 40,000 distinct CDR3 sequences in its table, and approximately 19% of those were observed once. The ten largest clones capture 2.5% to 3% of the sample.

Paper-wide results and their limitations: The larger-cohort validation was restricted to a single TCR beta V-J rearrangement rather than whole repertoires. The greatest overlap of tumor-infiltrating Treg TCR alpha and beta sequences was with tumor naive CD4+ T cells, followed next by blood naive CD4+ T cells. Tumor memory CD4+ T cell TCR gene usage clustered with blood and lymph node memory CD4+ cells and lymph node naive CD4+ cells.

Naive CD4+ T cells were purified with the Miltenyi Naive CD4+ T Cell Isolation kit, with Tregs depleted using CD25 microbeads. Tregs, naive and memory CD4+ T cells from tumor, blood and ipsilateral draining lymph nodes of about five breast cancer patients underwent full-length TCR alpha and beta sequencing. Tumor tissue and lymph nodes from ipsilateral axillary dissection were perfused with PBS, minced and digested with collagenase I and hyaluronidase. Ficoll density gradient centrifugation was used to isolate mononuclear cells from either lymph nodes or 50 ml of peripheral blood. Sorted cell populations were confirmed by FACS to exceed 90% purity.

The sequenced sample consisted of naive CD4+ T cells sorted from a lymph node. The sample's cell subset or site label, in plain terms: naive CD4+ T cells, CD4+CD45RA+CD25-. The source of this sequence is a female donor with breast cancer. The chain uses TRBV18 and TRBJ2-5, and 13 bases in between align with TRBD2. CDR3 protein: CASSPWTSGRQETQYF. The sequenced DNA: TGTGCCAGCTCACCTTGGACTAGCGGGAGACAAGAGACCCAGTACTTC.